The 27 T cell receptor beta chains below were found in one sample sequenced in a study of cytomegalovirus exposure and HLA in healthy donors. A multiplex PCR was run with 60 Vbeta primers and 13 Jbeta primers. The protocol was immunoSEQ multiplex PCR, while the TCRdb copy is restricted to in-frame clones and leaves out a portion. The sample carries roughly 150,000 clones, roughly 76% recorded once. The sample taken for sequencing was PBMCs. These receptors came from a male donor in good health and CMV-seronegative.

This chain links TRBV6-1 with TRBJ1-6; 10 bases agree with TRBD1. In germline, CDR1 is MNHNS, CDR2 SASEGT. This CDR3 comprises 15 residues. The trim removed 7 bases at V and 10 bases at J, leaving 10 bases unmatched. The CDR3 sequence is CASNPGQGIGSPLHF. The CDR3 DNA follows: TGTGCCAGCAACCCGGGACAGGGGATCGGGTCACCCCTCCACTTT.

CDR3 coding DNA: TGTGCCAGCACCCCCCCGGGACAGGGGGCCGGCGGGGAGCTGTTTTTT. Its protein product is CASTPPGQGAGGELFF. The J gene is TRBJ2-2, the V gene TRBV7-9; TRBD1 matches at 12 bases. V was clipped by 7 bases and J by 7 bases; unmatched bases: 10. Germline lookup yields CDR1 SEHNR and CDR2 FQNEAQ (reference sequence). CDR3 length equals 16 residues.

This clone was picked up a small number of times. The genes are TRBV7-9 and TRBJ2-1; the D gene is possibly TRBD2 (5 bases). The CDR3 contains 15 residues. Trimming left V 2 bases short and J 0 bases short, with 8 bases between. Germline V gives CDR1 SEHNR, CDR2 FQNEAQ (reference sequence). In nucleotides, the CDR3 is TGTGCCAGCAGCTTAAGAGGGAACTCCTACAATGAGCAGTTCTTC. As protein: CASSLRGNSYNEQFF.

This clone was seen once. The CDR3 loop reads CASSPQRHPPINTIYF. CDR3 in DNA: TGTGCCAGCAGCCCGCAGAGGCACCCTCCTATCAACACCATATATTTT. The chain joins TRBV7-6 to TRBJ1-3, with unresolved D. CDR1 SGHVS and CDR2 FNYEAQ come from the germline V gene. Trimming left V 5 bases short and J 7 bases short, with 21 bases between. CDR3 length: 16 residues. The full variable domain, completed using reference TRBV7-6 and TRBJ1-3, is GAGVSQSPRYKVTKRGQDVALRCDPISGHVSLYWYRQALGQGPEFLTYFNYEAQQDKSGLPNDRFSAERPEGSISTLTIQRTEQRDSAMYRCASSPQRHPPINTIYFGEGSWLTVV.

This clone occurred a few times. The chain links TRBV5-4 to TRBJ1-2; no reliable D call. This CDR3 is built from 15 residues. Germline loops: CDR1 SGHNT, CDR2 YYREEE (reference sequence). V was pared by 3 bases and J by 4 bases, with 16 bases between. The DNA of the CDR3 is TGTGCCAGCAGCTCTCTGGGCGCCGTGGGCTATGGCTACACCTTC. Its protein product is CASSSLGAVGYGYTF.

CDR3 sequence: CATSRDLAGAAYYGYTF. The CDR3 bases are TGTGCCACCAGCAGAGATCTCGCGGGGGCTGCCTACTATGGCTACACCTTC. This sequence joins TRBV15 and TRBJ1-2; maybe TRBD1 (6 bases). V was trimmed by 0 bases and J by 3 bases, leaving 17 bases between them. The germline V gene encodes CDR1 LNHNV and CDR2 YYDKDF (reference sequence). The CDR3 spans 17 residues. The variable domain in full, completed from reference TRBV15 and TRBJ1-2, reads DAMVIQNPRYQVTQFGKPVTLSCSQTLNHNVMYWYQQKSSQAPKLLFHYYDKDFNNEADTPDNFQSRRPNTSFCFLDIRSPGLGDTAMYLCATSRDLAGAAYYGYTFGSGTRLTVV.

The genes are TRBV18 and TRBJ2-7; 10 nucleotides line up with TRBD1. Germline V gene sequence: CDR1 KGHSH, CDR2 LQKENI. This CDR3 comprises 14 residues. Trimming took 4 bases from V and 2 from J; bases not matched to a gene: 2. The CDR3 DNA sequence: TGTGCCAGCTCACGGGACAGGGGCACCTACGAGCAGTACTTC. It is translated as CASSRDRGTYEQYF.

This clone was picked up one time. CDR3 in DNA: TGTGCCAGCAGTTTTCCCCGGGAGGCCCCTGAAGCTTTCTTT. As protein: CASSFPREAPEAFF. The chain couples TRBV28 to TRBJ1-1; D ambiguous. The CDR3 contains 14 residues. Germline loops: CDR1 MDHEN, CDR2 SYDVKM. Trimming pared 3 bases from V and 6 bases from J, leaving 14 bases between.

This clone was counted a single time. The J gene is TRBJ1-1, the V gene TRBV7-8, with 8 bases identical to TRBD1. The trim removed 3 bases at V and 3 bases at J, leaving 6 bases unmatched. Per the germline V gene, CDR1 is SGHVS and CDR2 is FQNEAQ. The CDR3 runs to 15 residues. CDR3 loop: CASSFPRGQDTEAFF. Here the CDR3 DNA reads TGTGCCAGCAGCTTCCCCAGGGGGCAGGACACTGAAGCTTTCTTT.

This clone has more than one count but fewer than ten. This rearrangement joins TRBV2 to TRBJ1-2; 10 bases are shared with TRBD1. J lost 5 bases, V lost 8 bases, and 14 bases had no gene match. Germline CDR1 reads SNHLY; CDR2 reads FYNNEI. The CDR3 totals 16 residues. CDR3 DNA sequence: TGTGCCAGCTTGACCGGGACAGGGGTCCTAAGTTATGGCTACACCTTC. It specifies CASLTGTGVLSYGYTF.

The chain couples TRBV18 to TRBJ1-5; D perhaps matches TRBD1 (5 bases). CDR3 length: 16 residues. Trimming took off 0 bases at V and 6 bases at J, with 15 bases between the two ends. Germline V lookup: CDR1 KGHSH, CDR2 LQKENI. The CDR3 region is CASSPPSQGRSQPQHF. The CDR3 DNA follows: TGTGCCAGCTCACCACCGTCGCAGGGCAGGAGTCAGCCCCAGCATTTT.

The chain's CDR3 is CASSYFGLGQMGEAFF. In DNA form, the CDR3 reads TGTGCCAGCAGTTACTTCGGCCTGGGACAGATGGGTGAAGCTTTCTTT. The gene calls are TRBV6-6 and TRBJ1-1; the match to TRBD1 covers 7 bases. The V segment lost 1 base and the J segment 7 bases; nucleotides outside the gene matches: 12. In germline, CDR1 is MNHNY, CDR2 SVGAGI (reference sequence). The CDR3 contains 16 residues.

The genes are TRBV29-1 and TRBJ1-1; D might be TRBD1 (5 bases). Per germline, CDR1 SQVTM and CDR2 ANQGSEA. This CDR3 has 14 residues. V was cut by 7 bases and J by 1 base, with 16 bases left in between. The CDR3 nucleotides read TGCAGCGCCCAACTAGGGACTGCGAACACTGAAGCTTTCTTT. This gives the protein CSAQLGTANTEAFF.

The chain is built from TRBV5-1 and TRBJ1-2, with a possible D match to TRBD1 (6 bases). CDR3 length: 15 residues. V lost 0 bases, J lost 4 bases, and 13 bases lay in between. Germline V lookup: CDR1 SGHRS, CDR2 YFSETQ. The CDR3 loop reads CASSLAQGRSYGYTF. In DNA, the CDR3 is TGCGCCAGCAGCTTGGCCCAGGGGCGGTCCTATGGCTACACCTTC.

V is TRBV6-1 and J is TRBJ2-7, with a weak D call TRBD1 (6 bases). The CDR3 covers 11 residues. V gave up 10 bases and J gave up 5 bases, with 12 bases separating them. Germline V gene data show CDR1 as MNHNS and CDR2 as SASEGT. DNA for the CDR3: TGTGCCACCACAGGGATTCACGAGCAGTACTTC. Amino acid sequence: CATTGIHEQYF.

This clone was picked up a small number of times. V gene TRBV7-7 combines with J gene TRBJ1-1; D perhaps matches TRBD1 (5 bases). The V gene's germline CDR1 is SSHAT and CDR2 FNYEAQ (reference sequence). This CDR3 has 16 residues. V lost 7 bases, J lost 3 bases, and 21 bases lay in between. CDR3 DNA sequence: TGTGCCAGCACCAAAGAGGAGGGAAAAGGGGACACTGAAGCTTTCTTT. It specifies CASTKEEGKGDTEAFF.

For the CDR3, the DNA is TGCGCCAGCAGTTCTGGCCGACAGGGGGCGCATTACGAGCAGTACTTC. This gives the protein CASSSGRQGAHYEQYF. The rearrangement joins TRBV5-1 to TRBJ2-7; TRBD1 matches at 10 bases. V shed 5 bases and J 4 bases; nucleotides not matched to a gene: 12. The CDR3 totals 16 residues. The germline CDR1 and CDR2 sequences are SGHRS and YFSETQ.

V usage is TRBV2 and J usage is TRBJ2-3, with 13 bases fitting TRBD2. Germline V gene sequence: CDR1 SNHLY, CDR2 FYNNEI. This CDR3 comprises 15 residues. With V trimmed by 9 bases and J by 4 bases, 7 bases remained unmatched. The CDR3 sequence: CARLTSGGDPDTQYF. The CDR3 region has the DNA TGTGCCAGATTAACTAGCGGGGGGGACCCAGATACGCAGTATTTT.

The chain joins TRBV4-1 to TRBJ1-2, with TRBD1 matching 7 bases. This CDR3 is 13 amino acids long. V shed 2 bases and J 3 bases; nucleotides not matched to a gene: 0. Germline CDR1 MGHRA, CDR2 YSYEKL. CDR3 sequence reads: CASSQQGDYGYTF. In DNA, the CDR3 is TGCGCCAGCAGCCAACAGGGGGACTATGGCTACACCTTC.

The J gene is TRBJ1-2, the V gene TRBV10-2, with TRBD1 matching over 7 bases. The J segment lost 4 bases and the V segment lost 2 bases, leaving 4 bases of the junction unmatched. The CDR3 sequence is 14 residues long. Germline lookup yields CDR1 WSHSY and CDR2 SAAADI. CDR3 bases: TGCGCCAGCAGTGAGACGACAGGGATCTATGGCTACACCTTC. Translated, it gives CASSETTGIYGYTF.

The CDR3: CASSRDRGQEQYF. CDR3 bases: TGTGCCAGCAGCCGCGACAGGGGGCAGGAGCAGTACTTC. The genes are TRBV7-6 and TRBJ2-7, with 10 positions matching TRBD1. In germline, CDR1 is SGHVS, CDR2 FNYEAQ. The V gene end was trimmed by 5 bases and the J gene end by 7 bases; junction bases not matched to a gene: 5. This CDR3 is 13 amino acids long.

This rearrangement joins TRBV7-2 to TRBJ2-7, with 10 bases identical to TRBD1. Germline assignment: CDR1 SGHTA and CDR2 FQGNSA. This CDR3 region has 16 residues. V was clipped by 0 bases and J by 4 bases; unmatched bases: 6. CDR3 amino acids: CASSLATGQGKYEQYF. The CDR3 nucleotides read TGTGCCAGCAGCTTAGCGACGGGACAGGGGAAGTACGAGCAGTACTTC.

The chain couples TRBV7-6 to TRBJ1-1, with D possibly matching TRBD1 (5 bases). V was shortened by 5 bases and J by 4 bases, with 20 bases between the two germline ends. The CDR3 loop spans 16 amino acids. The germline V gene has CDR1 SGHVS and CDR2 FNYEAQ. Written as DNA, the CDR3 is TGTGCCAGCAGCACACCCCCCCAGGGAGGGAGCACTGAAGCTTTCTTT. It translates to CASSTPPQGGSTEAFF.

The chain's CDR3 is CASSQDPGANEKLFF. The DNA of the CDR3 is TGCGCCAGCAGCCAAGACCCGGGGGCTAATGAAAAACTGTTTTTT. This chain links TRBV4-1 with TRBJ1-4, with D possibly matching TRBD1 (5 bases). The CDR3 is made up of 15 amino acids. V lost 0 bases to trimming and J lost 3 bases, with 8 bases between them. Looked up from germline, CDR1 is MGHRA and CDR2 is YSYEKL.

The V gene is TRBV10-1, the J gene TRBJ2-2; D possibly corresponds to TRBD2 (6 bases). CDR1 is WNHNN and CDR2 is SYGVQD in the germline V gene (reference sequence). V was clipped by 8 bases and J by 9 bases, with 10 bases between them. The CDR3 runs to 11 residues. The CDR3: CASGTFRELFF. CDR3 nucleotide sequence: TGCGCCAGCGGGACTTTCAGGGAGCTGTTTTTT.

V usage is TRBV5-1 and J usage is TRBJ2-7; D is possibly TRBD2 (5 bases). CDR3 length: 14 amino acids. In germline, CDR1 is SGHRS, CDR2 YFSETQ. Trimming removed 0 bases from V and 6 bases from J, with 13 bases in between. The CDR3 here is CASSLERRGAEQYF. For the CDR3, the DNA is TGCGCCAGCAGCTTGGAGCGCCGGGGAGCCGAGCAGTACTTC.

Worth noting for this clone: This sample includes further DNA sequences coding for the same CDR3. The chain recombines TRBV29-1 with TRBJ2-3; D remains ambiguous. The V and J ends lost 1 base and 5 bases respectively, with 4 bases between them. Germline-derived CDR1 and CDR2 are SQVTM and ANQGSEA. This CDR3 has 11 residues. The CDR3 protein is CSVEGLDTQYF. CDR3 nucleotides: TGCAGCGTTGAAGGACTAGATACGCAGTATTTT.